This TCR beta chain originates from a study of siplizumab effects on memory and regulatory T cells. This CDR3 contains 15 residues. In germline, CDR1 is SGDLS, CDR2 YYNGEE. Trimming left V 3 bases short and J 0 bases short, with 12 bases between. This clone was observed a few times. The method was immunoSEQ multiplex PCR; TCRdb's version includes in-frame clones alone and lacks a portion of them. Of some 100,000 clones detected, roughly 95% appear once; the ten largest clones hold around 0.15%. Input material: non-Treg CD4+ T cells sorted from blood. This chain uses TRBV9 with TRBJ1-2; no clear D. This clonotype was sampled from a human donor in good health. In DNA, the CDR3 is TGTGCCAGCAGCGCCCAAGAGATAGCTAACTATGGCTACACCTTC. It specifies CASSAQEIANYGYTF.